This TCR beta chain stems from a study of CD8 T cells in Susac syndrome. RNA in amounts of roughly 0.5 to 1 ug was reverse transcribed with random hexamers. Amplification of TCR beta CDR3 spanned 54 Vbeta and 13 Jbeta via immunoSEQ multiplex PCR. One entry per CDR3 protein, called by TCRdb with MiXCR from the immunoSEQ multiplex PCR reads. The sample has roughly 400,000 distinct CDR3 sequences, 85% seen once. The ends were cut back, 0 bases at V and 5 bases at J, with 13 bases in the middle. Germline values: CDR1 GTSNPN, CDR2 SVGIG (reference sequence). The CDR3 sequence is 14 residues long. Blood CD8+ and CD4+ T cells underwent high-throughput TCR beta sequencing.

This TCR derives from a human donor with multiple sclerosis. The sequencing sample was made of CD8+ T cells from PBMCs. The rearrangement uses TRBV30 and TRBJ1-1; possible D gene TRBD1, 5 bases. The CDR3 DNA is TGTGCCTGGAGTGTAGGCGCAGGGCGGACTGAAGCTTTCTTT. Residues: CAWSVGAGRTEAFF.